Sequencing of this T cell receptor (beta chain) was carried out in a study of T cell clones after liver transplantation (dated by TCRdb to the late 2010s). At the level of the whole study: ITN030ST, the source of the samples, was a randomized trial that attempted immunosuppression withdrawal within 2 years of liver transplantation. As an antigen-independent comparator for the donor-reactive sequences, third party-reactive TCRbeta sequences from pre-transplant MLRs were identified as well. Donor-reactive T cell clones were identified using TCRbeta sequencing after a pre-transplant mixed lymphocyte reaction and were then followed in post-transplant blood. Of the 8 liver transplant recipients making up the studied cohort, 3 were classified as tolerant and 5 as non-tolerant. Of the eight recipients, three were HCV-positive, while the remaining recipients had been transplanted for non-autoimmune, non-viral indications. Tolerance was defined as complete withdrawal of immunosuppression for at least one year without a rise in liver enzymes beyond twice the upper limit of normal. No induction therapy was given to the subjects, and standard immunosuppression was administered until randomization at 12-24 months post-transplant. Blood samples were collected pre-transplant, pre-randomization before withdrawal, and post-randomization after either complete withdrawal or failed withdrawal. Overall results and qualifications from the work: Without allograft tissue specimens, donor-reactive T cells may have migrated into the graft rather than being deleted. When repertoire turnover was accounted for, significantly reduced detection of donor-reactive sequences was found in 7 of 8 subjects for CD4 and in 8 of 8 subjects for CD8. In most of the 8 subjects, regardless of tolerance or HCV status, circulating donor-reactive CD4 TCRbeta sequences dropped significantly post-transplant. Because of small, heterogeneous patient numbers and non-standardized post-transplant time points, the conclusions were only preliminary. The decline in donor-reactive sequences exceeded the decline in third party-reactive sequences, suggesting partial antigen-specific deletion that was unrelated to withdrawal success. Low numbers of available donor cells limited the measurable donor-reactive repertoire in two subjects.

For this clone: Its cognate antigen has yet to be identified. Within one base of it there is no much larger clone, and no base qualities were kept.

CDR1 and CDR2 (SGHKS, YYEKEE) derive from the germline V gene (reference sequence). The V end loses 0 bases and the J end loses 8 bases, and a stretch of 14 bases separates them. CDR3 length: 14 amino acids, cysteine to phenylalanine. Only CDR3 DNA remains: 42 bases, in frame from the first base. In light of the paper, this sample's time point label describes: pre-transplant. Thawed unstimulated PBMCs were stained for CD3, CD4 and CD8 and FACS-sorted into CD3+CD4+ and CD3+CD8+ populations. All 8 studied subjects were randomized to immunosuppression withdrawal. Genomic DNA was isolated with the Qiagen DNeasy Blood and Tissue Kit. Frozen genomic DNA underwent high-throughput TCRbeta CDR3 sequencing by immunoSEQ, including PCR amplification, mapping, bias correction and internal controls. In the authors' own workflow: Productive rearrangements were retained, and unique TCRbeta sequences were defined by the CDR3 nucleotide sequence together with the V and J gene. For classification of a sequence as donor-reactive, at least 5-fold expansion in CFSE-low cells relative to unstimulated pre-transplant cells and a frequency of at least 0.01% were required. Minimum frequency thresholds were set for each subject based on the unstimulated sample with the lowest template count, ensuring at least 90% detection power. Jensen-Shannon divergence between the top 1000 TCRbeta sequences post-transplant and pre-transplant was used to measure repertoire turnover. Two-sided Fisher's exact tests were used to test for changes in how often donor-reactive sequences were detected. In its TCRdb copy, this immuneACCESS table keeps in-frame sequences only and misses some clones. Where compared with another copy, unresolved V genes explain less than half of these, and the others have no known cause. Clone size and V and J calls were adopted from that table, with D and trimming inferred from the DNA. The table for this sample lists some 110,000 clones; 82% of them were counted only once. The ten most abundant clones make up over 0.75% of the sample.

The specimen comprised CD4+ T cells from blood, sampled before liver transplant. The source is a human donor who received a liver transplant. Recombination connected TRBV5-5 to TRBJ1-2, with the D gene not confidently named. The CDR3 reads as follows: CASSLVSGSVGYTF. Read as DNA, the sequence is TGTGCCAGCAGCTTGGTTTCAGGTTCGGTGGGCTACACCTTC.